This T cell receptor (beta chain) was recovered during a study of blood T cell repertoires in COVID-19. Turning to the study itself: Material from acute and convalescent COVID-19 was sourced from the United States, Italy and Spain. Sample material is recorded as cDNA or gDNA derived from T cells, B-cell-depleted T cells, or PBMCs.

CDR1 and CDR2 from the germline V gene are SGHVS and FQNEAQ. The CDR3 contains 17 residues. V lost 5 bases and J lost 5, with 19 bases in between. Assay: immunoSEQ multiplex PCR; the TCRdb copy retains only in-frame clones and omits some. Of about 36,000 clones listed, about 85% are singletons. V gene TRBV7-8 combines with J gene TRBJ1-6; D might be TRBD1 (6 bases). The TCR was taken from a man aged 70-80 years with acute or convalescent COVID-19. Sequenced input: peripheral blood. Here the CDR3 DNA reads TGTGCCAGCAGCGGGAGGGGTAGGGACACCGATAATTCACCCCTCCACTTT. Amino acid sequence: CASSGRGRDTDNSPLHF.